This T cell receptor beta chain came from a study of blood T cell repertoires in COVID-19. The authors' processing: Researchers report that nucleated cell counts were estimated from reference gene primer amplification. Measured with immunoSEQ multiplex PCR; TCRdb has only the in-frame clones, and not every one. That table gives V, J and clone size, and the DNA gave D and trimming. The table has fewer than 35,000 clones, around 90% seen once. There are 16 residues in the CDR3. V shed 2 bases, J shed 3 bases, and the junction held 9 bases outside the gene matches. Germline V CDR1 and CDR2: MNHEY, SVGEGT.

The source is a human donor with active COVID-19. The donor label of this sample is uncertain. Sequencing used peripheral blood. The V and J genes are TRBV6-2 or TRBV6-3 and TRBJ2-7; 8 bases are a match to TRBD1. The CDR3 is CASSYADRALDYEQYF. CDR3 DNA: TGTGCCAGCAGTTACGCGGACAGGGCTCTGGACTACGAGCAGTACTTC.